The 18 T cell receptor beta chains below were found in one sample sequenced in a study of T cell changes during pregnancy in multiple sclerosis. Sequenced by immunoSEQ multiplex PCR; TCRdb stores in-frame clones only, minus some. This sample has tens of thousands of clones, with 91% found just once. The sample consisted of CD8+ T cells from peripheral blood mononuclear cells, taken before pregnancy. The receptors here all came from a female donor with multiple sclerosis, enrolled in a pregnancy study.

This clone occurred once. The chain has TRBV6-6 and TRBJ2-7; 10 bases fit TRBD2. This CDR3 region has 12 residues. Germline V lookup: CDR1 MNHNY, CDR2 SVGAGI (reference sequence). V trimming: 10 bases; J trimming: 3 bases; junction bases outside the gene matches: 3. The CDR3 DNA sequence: TGTGCCACAGGACTAGCGGACTACGAGCAGTACTTC. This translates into CATGLADYEQYF.

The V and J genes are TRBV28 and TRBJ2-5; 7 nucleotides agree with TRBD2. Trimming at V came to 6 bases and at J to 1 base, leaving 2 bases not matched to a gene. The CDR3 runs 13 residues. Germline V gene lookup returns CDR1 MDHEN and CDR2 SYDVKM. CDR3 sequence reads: CASRLAVQETQYF. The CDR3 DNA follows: TGTGCCAGCAGGCTAGCGGTCCAAGAGACCCAGTACTTC.

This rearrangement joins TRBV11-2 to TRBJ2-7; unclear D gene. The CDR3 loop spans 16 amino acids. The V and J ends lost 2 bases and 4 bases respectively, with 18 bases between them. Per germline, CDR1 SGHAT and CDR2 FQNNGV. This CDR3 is CASSLNLRPNRYEQYF. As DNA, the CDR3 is TGTGCCAGCAGCTTAAACCTGAGGCCGAACCGTTACGAGCAGTACTTC.

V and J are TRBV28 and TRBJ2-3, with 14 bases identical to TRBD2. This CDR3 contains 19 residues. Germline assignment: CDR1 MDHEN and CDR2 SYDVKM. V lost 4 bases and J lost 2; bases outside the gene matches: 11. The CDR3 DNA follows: TGTGCCAGCAGTTCGAGACTAGCGGGAGGGACGGGAACCACAGATACGCAGTATTTT. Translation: CASSSRLAGGTGTTDTQYF.

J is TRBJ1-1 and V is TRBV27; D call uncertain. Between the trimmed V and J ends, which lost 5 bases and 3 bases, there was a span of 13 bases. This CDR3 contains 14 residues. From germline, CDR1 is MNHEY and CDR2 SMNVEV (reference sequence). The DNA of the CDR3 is TGTGCCAGCAGTACTGTGAGGGAGGACACTGAAGCTTTCTTT. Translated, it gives CASSTVREDTEAFF.

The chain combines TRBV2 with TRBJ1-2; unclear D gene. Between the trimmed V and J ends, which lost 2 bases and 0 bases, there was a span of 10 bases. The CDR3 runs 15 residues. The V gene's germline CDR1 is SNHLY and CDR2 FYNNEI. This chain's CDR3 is CASSESIRANYGYTF. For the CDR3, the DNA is TGTGCCAGCAGTGAATCTATACGGGCTAACTATGGCTACACCTTC.

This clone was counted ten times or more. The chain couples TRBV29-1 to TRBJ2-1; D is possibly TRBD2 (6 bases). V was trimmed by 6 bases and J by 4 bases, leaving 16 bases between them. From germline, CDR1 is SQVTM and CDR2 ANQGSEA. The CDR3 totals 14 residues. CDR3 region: CSVQSGLGYNEQFF. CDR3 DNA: TGCAGCGTACAGAGCGGGTTGGGATACAATGAGCAGTTCTTC.

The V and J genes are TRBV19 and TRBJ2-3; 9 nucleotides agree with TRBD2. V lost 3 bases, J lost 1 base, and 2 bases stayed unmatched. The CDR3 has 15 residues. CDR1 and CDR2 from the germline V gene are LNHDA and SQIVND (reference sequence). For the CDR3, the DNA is TGTGCCAGTAGTATTTCTAGCGGGGGCACAGATACGCAGTATTTT. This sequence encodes CASSISSGGTDTQYF.

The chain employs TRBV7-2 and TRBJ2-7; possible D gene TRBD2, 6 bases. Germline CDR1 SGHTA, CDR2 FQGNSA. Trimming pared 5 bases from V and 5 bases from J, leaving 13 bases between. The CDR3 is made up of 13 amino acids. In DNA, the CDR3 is TGTGCCAGCAGCGTACTGGGCGGGAACGAGCAGTACTTC. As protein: CASSVLGGNEQYF.

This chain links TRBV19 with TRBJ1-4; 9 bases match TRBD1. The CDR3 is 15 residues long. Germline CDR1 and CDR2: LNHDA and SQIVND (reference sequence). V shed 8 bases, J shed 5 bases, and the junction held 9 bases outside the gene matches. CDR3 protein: CASLPGTGPNEKLFF. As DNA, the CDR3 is TGTGCCAGTCTCCCCGGGACAGGGCCAAATGAAAAACTGTTTTTT.

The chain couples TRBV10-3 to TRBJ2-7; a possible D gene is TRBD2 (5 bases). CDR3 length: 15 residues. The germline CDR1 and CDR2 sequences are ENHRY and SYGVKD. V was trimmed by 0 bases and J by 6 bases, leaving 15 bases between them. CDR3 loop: CAISESMGSQGEQYF. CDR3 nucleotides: TGTGCCATCAGTGAGTCAATGGGGAGTCAAGGCGAGCAGTACTTC.

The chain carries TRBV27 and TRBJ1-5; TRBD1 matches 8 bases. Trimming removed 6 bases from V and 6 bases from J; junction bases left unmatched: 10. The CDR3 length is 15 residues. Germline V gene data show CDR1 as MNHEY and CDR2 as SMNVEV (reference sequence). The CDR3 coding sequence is TGTGCCAGCAGATCCGGACAGGGTGGGGCTCAGCCCCAGCATTTT. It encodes CASRSGQGGAQPQHF.

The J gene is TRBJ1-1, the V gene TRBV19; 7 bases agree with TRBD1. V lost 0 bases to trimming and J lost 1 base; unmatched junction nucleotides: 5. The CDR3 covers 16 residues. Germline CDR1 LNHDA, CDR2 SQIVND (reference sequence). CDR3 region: CASSIDPTGWNTEAFF. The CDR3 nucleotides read TGTGCCAGTAGTATAGACCCGACAGGGTGGAACACTGAAGCTTTCTTT.

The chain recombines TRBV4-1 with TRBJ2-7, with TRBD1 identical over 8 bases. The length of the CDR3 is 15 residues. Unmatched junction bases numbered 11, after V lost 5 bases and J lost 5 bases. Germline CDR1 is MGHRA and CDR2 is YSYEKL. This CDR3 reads CASSVIQGARNEQYF. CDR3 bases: TGCGCCAGCAGCGTGATCCAGGGGGCGCGGAACGAGCAGTACTTC.

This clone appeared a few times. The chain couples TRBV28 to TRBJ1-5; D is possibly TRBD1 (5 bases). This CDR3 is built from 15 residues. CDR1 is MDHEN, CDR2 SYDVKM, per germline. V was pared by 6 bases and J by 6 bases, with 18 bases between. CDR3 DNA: TGTGCCAGCAGGGTTCGTCCCGGGGGTGGTCAGCCCCAGCATTTT. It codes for CASRVRPGGGQPQHF.

The CDR3 here is CASSLWTSGPRANTGELFF. DNA for the CDR3: TGCGCCAGCAGCCTTTGGACTAGCGGCCCTCGGGCGAACACCGGGGAGCTGTTTTTT. V and J are TRBV4-1 and TRBJ2-2, with TRBD2 identical over 10 bases. This CDR3 spans 19 amino acids. CDR1 and CDR2 from the germline V gene are MGHRA and YSYEKL. J lost 0 bases, V lost 4 bases, and 11 bases had no gene match.

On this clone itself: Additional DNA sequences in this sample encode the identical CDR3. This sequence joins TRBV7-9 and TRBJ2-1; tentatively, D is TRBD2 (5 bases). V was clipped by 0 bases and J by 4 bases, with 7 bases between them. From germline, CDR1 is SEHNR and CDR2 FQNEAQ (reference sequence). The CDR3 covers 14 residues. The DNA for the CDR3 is TGTGCCAGCAGCTTAGCAGGGAGTTACAATGAGCAGTTCTTC. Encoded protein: CASSLAGSYNEQFF. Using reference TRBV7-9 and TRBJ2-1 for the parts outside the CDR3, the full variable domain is DTGVSQNPRHKITKRGQNVTFRCDPISEHNRLYWYRQTLGQGPEFLTYFQNEAQLEKSRLLSDRFSAERPKGSFSTLEIQRTEQGDSAMYLCASSLAGSYNEQFFGPGTRLTVL.

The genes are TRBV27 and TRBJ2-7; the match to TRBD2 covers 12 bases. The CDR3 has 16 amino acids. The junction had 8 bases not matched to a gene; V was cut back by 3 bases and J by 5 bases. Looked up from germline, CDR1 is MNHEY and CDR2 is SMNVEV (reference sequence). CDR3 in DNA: TGTGCCAGCAGTTTTTCGGGACTAGCGGGCGCCCACGAGCAGTACTTC. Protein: CASSFSGLAGAHEQYF.